This is a list of T cell receptor beta chains from one sample in a study of cytomegalovirus exposure and HLA in healthy donors. TCRdb's table, derived via immunoSEQ multiplex PCR, lists solely in-frame clones and lacks some. The table includes some 170,000 clones, approximately 85% detected once. The sample taken for sequencing was PBMCs. These receptors all come from a girl aged 2 to 10 in good health and CMV-seropositive. Each CDR3 is given with its conserved first and last residue. D genes are given only for firm matches. Not all rows give a size; the values are once, few, many and, for expanded clones, a class.

CDR3 length | clone size | D gene | J gene | V gene | CDR3 DNA | CDR3 protein
13 | . | . | TRBJ1-4 | TRBV7-9 | TGTGCCAGCAGCGATAGGGGGAGTGAAAAACTGTTTTTT | CASSDRGSEKLFF
14 | . | TRBD1 | TRBJ1-2 | TRBV15 | TGTGCCACCAGCATCTTGGCAGGGGGCTATGGCTACACCTTC | CATSILAGGYGYTF
18 | once | TRBD2 | TRBJ2-3 | TRBV5-1 | TGCGCCAGCAGCCCGTTTACCGGGACTAGCGGTTTCACAGATACGCAGTATTTT | CASSPFTGTSGFTDTQYF
14 | once | TRBD2 | TRBJ2-1 | TRBV2 | TGTGCCAGCGCTAGCGGGAGCTCCTACAATGAGCAGTTCTTC | CASASGSSYNEQFF
13 | . | . | TRBJ2-1 | TRBV2 | TGTGCCAGCAGTTTAGCGGCTCACAATGAGCAGTTCTTC | CASSLAAHNEQFF
13 | . | . | TRBJ1-5 | TRBV29-1 | TGCAGCGTTGAAGCAGGGGGCAATCAGCCCCAGCATTTT | CSVEAGGNQPQHF
15 | . | TRBD2 | TRBJ2-1 | TRBV4-1 | TGCGCCAGCAGAGATAACCCCGGGACTAGATATGAGCAGTTCTTC | CASRDNPGTRYEQFF
14 | . | . | TRBJ2-1 | TRBV25-1 | TGTGCCAGCAGTGAATTGGAGCTTTACAATGAGCAGTTCTTC | CASSELELYNEQFF
14 | . | . | TRBJ2-1 | TRBV7-2 | TGTGCCAGCAGCTCAGACGCAGAGGCTCGGGAGCAGTTCTTC | CASSSDAEAREQFF
15 | . | TRBD1 | TRBJ1-5 | TRBV30 | TGTGCCTGGGACAGGGTGGGGGGTAGCAATCAGCCCCAGCATTTT | CAWDRVGGSNQPQHF
16 | . | . | TRBJ2-2 | TRBV18 | TGTGCCAGCTCATCGCCCCACAGGGAACTAACCGGGGAGCTGTTTTTT | CASSSPHRELTGELFF
21 | few | TRBD1 | TRBJ1-3 | TRBV4-1 | TGCGCCAGCAGCCAAGAAACTTTTGGACAGGGGATCTTATTCTATGGAAACACCATATATTTT | CASSQETFGQGILFYGNTIYF
14 | once | . | TRBJ2-2 | TRBV5-1 | TGCGCCAGCAGCTTGAGCCGGAACACCGGGGAGCTGTTTTTT | CASSLSRNTGELFF
14 | . | . | TRBJ2-5 | TRBV10-2 | TGCGCCAGCAGAGGTGCCTTCTCCGGGGAGACCCAGTACTTC | CASRGAFSGETQYF
15 | . | TRBD2 | TRBJ2-4 | TRBV7-2 | TGTGCCAGCAGCTTAGTGTCCGGGGGGAGTGGGATTCAGTACTTC | CASSLVSGGSGIQYF
14 | . | . | TRBJ1-4 | TRBV29-1 | TGCAGCGTCCTTCGGACCACCGGGAGGGGAAAACTGTTTTTT | CSVLRTTGRGKLFF
16 | . | . | TRBJ1-1 | TRBV29-1 | TGCAGCGTTGAGTACCCTACAGGGCGGTGGGACACTGAAGCTTTCTTT | CSVEYPTGRWDTEAFF
14 | . | . | TRBJ2-3 | TRBV9 | TGTGCCAGCAGCGTAAGGACACTCACAGATACGCAGTATTTT | CASSVRTLTDTQYF
17 | . | . | TRBJ1-5 | TRBV28 | TGTGCCAGCAGTTTGGCCTTCATAAGCGTTAGCAATCAGCCCCAGCATTTT | CASSLAFISVSNQPQHF
18 | . | TRBD2 | TRBJ2-2 | TRBV4-1 | TGCGCCAGCAGCCAACGTACTAGCGGGAGGGCCTGGACCGGGGAGCTGTTTTTT | CASSQRTSGRAWTGELFF
15 | . | . | TRBJ2-1 | TRBV11-2 | TGTGCCAGCAGCCAACCGGGACAACCTTACAATGAGCAGTTCTTC | CASSQPGQPYNEQFF
16 | . | TRBD1 | TRBJ1-3 | TRBV5-4 | TGTGCCAGCAGCGTACTAGGACAGGGGGCTGGAAACACCATATATTTT | CASSVLGQGAGNTIYF
18 | . | TRBD1 | TRBJ2-6 | TRBV15 | TGTGCCACCAGCAGCTCCATCTACAGGGGAGCGGGGGCCAACGTCCTGACTTTC | CATSSSIYRGAGANVLTF
15 | . | . | TRBJ1-1 | TRBV4-1 | TGCGCCAGCAGCCAAGATGGGGGGGGATACACTGAAGCTTTCTTT | CASSQDGGGYTEAFF
15 | . | TRBD1 | TRBJ1-1 | TRBV19 | TGTGCCAGTAGTATCGCGTCGCAGGGGGCGCGAGAAGCTTTCTTT | CASSIASQGAREAFF
14 | . | TRBD1 | TRBJ1-2 | TRBV25-1 | TGTGCCAGCAGTGAACCGGGACAGGCTCATGGCTACACCTTC | CASSEPGQAHGYTF
18 | . | . | TRBJ1-4 | TRBV7-8 | TGTGCCAGCAGCTTGGGGAGAGGGTTCCCGAGTGCTAATGAAAAACTGTTTTTT | CASSLGRGFPSANEKLFF
12 | . | . | TRBJ1-6 | TRBV28 | TGTGCCAGCAGTCCTGTTAATTCACCCCTCCACTTT | CASSPVNSPLHF
11 | . | . | TRBJ2-3 | TRBV29-1 | TGCAGCGTTGGGCGCACAGATACGCAGTATTTT | CSVGRTDTQYF
14 | . | . | TRBJ2-7 | TRBV28 | TGTGCCAGCAGTTTGGGCTTCACCCCGTACGAGCAGTACTTC | CASSLGFTPYEQYF
15 | . | . | TRBJ1-4 | TRBV30 | TGTGCCTACTCACCTCCCCCAGGGACTAATGAAAAACTGTTTTTT | CAYSPPPGTNEKLFF
13 | . | . | TRBJ2-1 | TRBV7-9 | TGTGCCAGCAGCTCCCAAGGGAGCAATGAGCAGTTCTTC | CASSSQGSNEQFF
16 | . | . | TRBJ1-2 | TRBV28 | TGTGCCAGCACCTTCCTGGGAACACAGGATACTGGCGGCTACACCTTC | CASTFLGTQDTGGYTF
14 | few | . | TRBJ1-4 | TRBV6-6 | TGTGCCAGCAGTCGATCCTGGGGGGATGAAAAACTGTTTTTT | CASSRSWGDEKLFF
13 | once | . | TRBJ2-7 | TRBV6-5 | TGTGCCAGCAGTTCCCAACTCTCCTACGAGCAGTACTTC | CASSSQLSYEQYF
12 | few | . | TRBJ2-5 | TRBV4-1 | TGCGCCAGCAGTCTCCACGGAGAGACCCAGTACTTC | CASSLHGETQYF
15 | . | . | TRBJ1-5 | TRBV11-1 | TGTGCCAGCAGCGTACCGACAGATAGCAATCAGCCCCAGCATTTT | CASSVPTDSNQPQHF
14 | . | TRBD1 | TRBJ2-5 | TRBV7-3 | TGTGCCAGCAGCTTACCCGACAGGGCGGGGACCCAGTACTTC | CASSLPDRAGTQYF
13 | . | . | TRBJ2-2 | TRBV6-6 | TGTGCCAGCAAAGGGGGGAACACCGGGGAGCTGTTTTTT | CASKGGNTGELFF
13 | . | . | TRBJ2-3 | TRBV28 | TGTGCCAGCAGCCTAAAGAGGGCAGATACGCAGTATTTT | CASSLKRADTQYF
13 | . | . | TRBJ1-3 | TRBV30 | TGTGCCTGGAGGACAGGCTCTGGAAACACCATATATTTT | CAWRTGSGNTIYF
14 | . | . | TRBJ2-3 | TRBV28 | TGTGCCATCAAGGGGGAGCGCTACACAGATACGCAGTATTTT | CAIKGERYTDTQYF
15 | . | . | TRBJ1-4 | TRBV21-1 | TGTGCCAGCAGAAACGGATGGACAGGGGATGAAAAACTGTTTTTT | CASRNGWTGDEKLFF
20 | few | TRBD2 | TRBJ2-5 | TRBV27 | TGTGCCAGCAGTCCCGTGGGGTTGACTAGCGGGAGGGATAAGTGGGAGACCCAGTACTTC | CASSPVGLTSGRDKWETQYF
13 | . | . | TRBJ2-7 | TRBV6-1 | TGTGCCAGCAGCTCAGGGGTGTGGTACGAGCAGTACTTC | CASSSGVWYEQYF
16 | . | . | TRBJ1-5 | TRBV30 | TGTGCCTGGAGTTATGTACAGGGCTTAAGCAATCAGCCCCAGCATTTT | CAWSYVQGLSNQPQHF
21 | . | . | TRBJ2-6 | TRBV5-1 | TGCGCCAGCAGCCGCCACGACTATCTGTCGCTGAAAAACTCTGGGGCCAACGTCCTGACTTTC | CASSRHDYLSLKNSGANVLTF
15 | few | . | TRBJ2-7 | TRBV4-1 | TGCGCCAGCAGCCAAGCGTTCGAGCCAACCTACGAGCAGTACTTC | CASSQAFEPTYEQYF
14 | . | . | TRBJ2-5 | TRBV7-7 | TGTGCTAGCAGCTTAATTGGGGCGGAAGAGACCCAGTACTTC | CASSLIGAEETQYF
15 | . | . | TRBJ2-7 | TRBV4-1 | TGCGCCAGCAGCCACCCTATTAGCGGTTCCTACGAGCAGTACTTC | CASSHPISGSYEQYF
13 | . | . | TRBJ2-1 | TRBV2 | TGTGCCAGCTTAGCGGCGGTGATCAATGAGCAGTTCTTC | CASLAAVINEQFF
11 | . | . | TRBJ2-5 | TRBV11-2 | TGTGCCAGCAGCACTCTAGAGACCCAGTACTTC | CASSTLETQYF
14 | . | . | TRBJ2-7 | TRBV6-1 | TGTGCCAGCAGGATTATGGACAGCTCCTACGAGCAGTACTTC | CASRIMDSSYEQYF
15 | . | . | TRBJ2-4 | TRBV7-9 | TGTGCCAGCAGCGGCAGGGGAAAAGCCAAAAACATTCAGTACTTC | CASSGRGKAKNIQYF
17 | . | . | TRBJ2-1 | TRBV4-1 | TGCGCCAGCAGCCAAGGGCCGGCGAGGAGCTCCTACAATGAGCAGTTCTTC | CASSQGPARSSYNEQFF
16 | . | TRBD1 | TRBJ2-4 | TRBV7-9 | TGTGCCAGCAGCTGGGGTAGGGGGCTAGCCAAAAACATTCAGTACTTC | CASSWGRGLAKNIQYF